The present T cell receptor (beta chain) was sequenced within a study of spatial heterogeneity in lung cancer (dated by TCRdb to the late 2010s). About the study as a whole: More beta-chain than alpha-chain transcripts were consistently detected, likely reflecting higher beta-chain transcript abundance. In the raw uncorrected reads, each unique combination of TCR and UMI appeared more than ten times on average. The study quantitatively compared TCR alpha and beta repertoires across multiple tumor regions, matched nontumor lung and blood in non-small cell lung cancer. TCR repertoire features were related to nonsynonymous mutation counts determined by whole-exome sequencing of tumor tissue. At surgery, both alpha and beta chains were TCR-sequenced in 200 to 250 tumor regions, some 64 matched nontumor lung samples and a few dozen PBMC samples. What the work shows at the level of the full study, not this receptor alone: Confirming at a functional level the hypothesis that regional TCRs recognize regional mutations was considered to require additional single-cell paired TCR alpha and beta sequencing. Ubiquitous expanded tumor TCRs showed up in blood more often at tumor resection than at routine follow-up.

Compared with germline, V lacks 2 bases and J lacks 5 bases; bases without a gene match: 4. Sequences MNHEY (CDR1) and SVGAGI (CDR2) are obtained from the germline V gene. The CDR3 runs 14 amino acids, cysteine and phenylalanine included. Here the CDR3 DNA is all that survives: 42 bases in frame from base 1. The time point label of this sample denotes: sample taken at primary tumor resection. For TCR sequencing, whole RNA was extracted from tumor and nontumor lung tissue, or from cryopreserved PBMC samples, and no cell sorting was done. The donors were about 71 patients from the lung TRACERx cohort who had early-stage, untreated non-small cell lung cancer. Only patients for whom sufficient RNA was available from at least two tumor regions were selected for TCR sequencing. Library method: 5' RACE. The instrument given in TCRdb is NextSeq 500. The TCR library protocol attached a unique molecular identifier to each TCR cDNA molecule to allow correction of PCR and sequencing errors. Regarding the original processing steps: Decombinator tools were used for TCR identification, UMI-based error correction and CDR3 extraction. TCRs above a frequency of 2 per 1,000, corresponding to the top 1% of the tumor frequency distribution, were defined as expanded. Renyi diversity was calculated using the R vegan package after each repertoire was subsampled 100 times to 5,000 TCRs. CDR3 similarity networks were built from amino acid triplet string-kernel similarity, connecting CDR3s with pairwise similarity above 0.82. TCRdb redid the processing of the public reads, applying fastp at Q25 and MiXCR, and retained in-frame beta chains. One record per CDR3 amino acid sequence lists the most common genes and DNA. These V and J calls rely on TCRdb rather than the paper's analysis. A total of some 47,000 distinct CDR3 sequences appear in this sample, less than 8.5% of them only once. More than 10% of the sample rests with the top ten.

This clonotype was seen a handful of times. The clone's antigen remains unknown. Per-nucleotide qualities are absent, and no much larger clonotype sits a single base away. The V and J segments used are TRBV6-5 and TRBJ2-5, with 8 bases in between that match TRBD2. The source material was PBMCs, sampled at surgery. The source is a female donor with early-stage non-small cell lung cancer. The CDR3 sequence is CASSYAGGRETQYF. The nucleotide sequence is given as TGTGCCAGCAGTTACGCGGGGGGCCGGGAGACCCAGTACTTC.